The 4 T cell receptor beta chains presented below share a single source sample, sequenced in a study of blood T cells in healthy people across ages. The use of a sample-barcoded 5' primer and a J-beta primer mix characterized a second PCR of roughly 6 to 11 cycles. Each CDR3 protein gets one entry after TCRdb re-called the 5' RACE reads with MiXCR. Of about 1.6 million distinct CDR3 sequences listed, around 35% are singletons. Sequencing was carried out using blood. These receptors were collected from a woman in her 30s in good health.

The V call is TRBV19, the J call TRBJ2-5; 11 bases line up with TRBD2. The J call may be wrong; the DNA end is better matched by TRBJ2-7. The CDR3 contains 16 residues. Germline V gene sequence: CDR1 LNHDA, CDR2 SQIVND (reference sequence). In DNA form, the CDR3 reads TGTGCCAGTAGTTTTCAAACCGGGACTAGCGGCCTCGAGCAGTACTTC. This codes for CASSFQTGTSGLEQYF.

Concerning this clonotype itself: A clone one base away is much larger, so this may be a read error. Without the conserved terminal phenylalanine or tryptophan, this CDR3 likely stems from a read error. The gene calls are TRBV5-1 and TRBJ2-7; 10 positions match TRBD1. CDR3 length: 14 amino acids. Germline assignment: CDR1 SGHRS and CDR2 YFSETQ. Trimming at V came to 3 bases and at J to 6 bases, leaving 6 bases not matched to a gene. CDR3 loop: CASSYGDRGLEQYI. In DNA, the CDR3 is TGCGCCAGCAGCTATGGAGACAGGGGGCTCGAGCAGTACATC.

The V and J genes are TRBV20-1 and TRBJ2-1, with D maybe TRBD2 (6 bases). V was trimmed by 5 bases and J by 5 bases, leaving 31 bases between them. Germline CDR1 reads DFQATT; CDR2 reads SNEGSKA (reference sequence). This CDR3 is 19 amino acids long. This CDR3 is CSAGSDNPDLAVFDNEQFF. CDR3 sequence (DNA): TGCAGTGCTGGCTCAGACAACCCCGACTTAGCGGTCTTTGACAATGAGCAGTTCTTC.

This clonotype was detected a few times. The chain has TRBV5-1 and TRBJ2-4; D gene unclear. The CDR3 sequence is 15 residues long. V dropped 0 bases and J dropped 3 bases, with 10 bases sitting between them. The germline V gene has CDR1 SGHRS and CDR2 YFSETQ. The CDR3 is CASSLEAGVKNIQYF. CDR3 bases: TGCGCCAGCAGCTTGGAGGCAGGAGTCAAAAACATTCAGTACTTC.